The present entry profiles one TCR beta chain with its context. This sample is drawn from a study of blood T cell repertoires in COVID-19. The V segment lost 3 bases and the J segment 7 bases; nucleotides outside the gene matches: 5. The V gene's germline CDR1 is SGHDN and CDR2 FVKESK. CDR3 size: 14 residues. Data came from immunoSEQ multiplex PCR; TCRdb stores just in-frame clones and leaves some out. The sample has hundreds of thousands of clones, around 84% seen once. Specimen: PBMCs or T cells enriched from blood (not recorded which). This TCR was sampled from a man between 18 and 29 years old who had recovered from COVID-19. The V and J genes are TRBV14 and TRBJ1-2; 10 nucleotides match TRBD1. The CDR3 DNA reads TGTGCCAGCAGCCAGAAGACAGGGGGCTTTGGCTACACCTTC. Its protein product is CASSQKTGGFGYTF. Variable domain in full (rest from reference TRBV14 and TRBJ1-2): EAGVTQFPSHSVIEKGQTVTLRCDPISGHDNLYWYRRVMGKEIKFLLHFVKESKQDESGMPNNRFLAERTGGTYSTLKVQPAELEDSGVYFCASSQKTGGFGYTFGSGTRLTVV.